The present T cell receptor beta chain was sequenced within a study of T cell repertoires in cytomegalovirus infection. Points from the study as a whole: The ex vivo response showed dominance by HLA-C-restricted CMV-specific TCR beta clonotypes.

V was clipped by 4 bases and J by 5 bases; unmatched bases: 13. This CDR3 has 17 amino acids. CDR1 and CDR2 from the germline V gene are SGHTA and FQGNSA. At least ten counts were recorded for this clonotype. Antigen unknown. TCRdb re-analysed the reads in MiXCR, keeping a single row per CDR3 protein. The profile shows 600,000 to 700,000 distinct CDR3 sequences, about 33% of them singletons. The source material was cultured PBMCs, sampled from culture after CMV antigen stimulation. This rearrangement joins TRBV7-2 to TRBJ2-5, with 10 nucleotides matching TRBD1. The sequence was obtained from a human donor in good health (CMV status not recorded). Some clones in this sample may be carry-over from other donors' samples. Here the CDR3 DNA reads TGTGCCAGCAGCTCTGTTCCGGGACAGGGGACGTTGGAGACCCAGTACTTC. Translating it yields CASSSVPGQGTLETQYF.